Shown below are 12 T cell receptor beta chains from a single sample sequenced in a study of cytomegalovirus exposure and HLA in healthy donors. Researchers ran the PCR with 60 Vbeta and 13 Jbeta primers. Produced via immunoSEQ multiplex PCR; TCRdb's table is partial and in-frame only. The sample table includes 65,000 to 90,000 clones. The sample was PBMCs. These receptors all come from a man aged 40-50 years in good health and CMV-seronegative.

This rearrangement joins TRBV4-1 to TRBJ2-3, with TRBD2 matching over 9 bases. From germline, CDR1 is MGHRA and CDR2 YSYEKL. CDR3 length: 17 residues. Trimming cost V 1 base and J 4 bases; bases outside gene matches: 9. This CDR3 is CASSQAQLRGGADTQYF. CDR3 DNA: TGCGCCAGCAGCCAAGCCCAATTGCGGGGGGGCGCAGATACGCAGTATTTT.

The chain recombines TRBV25-1 with TRBJ1-3; D is possibly TRBD1 (6 bases). The CDR3 is 16 amino acids. CDR1 MGHDK and CDR2 SYGVNS come from the germline V gene. Trimming left V 6 bases short and J 0 bases short, with 15 bases between. This CDR3 is CASSGTGQHSGNTIYF. The CDR3 DNA is TGTGCCAGCAGCGGAACCGGACAGCACTCTGGAAACACCATATATTTT. Based on the CDR3 plus reference TRBV25-1 and TRBJ1-3, the full variable domain is EADIYQTPRYLVIGTGKKITLECSQTMGHDKMYWYQQDPGMELHLIHYSYGVNSTEKGDLSSESTVSRIRTEHFPLTLESARPSHTSQYLCASSGTGQHSGNTIYFGEGSWLTVV.

This chain uses TRBV6-5 with TRBJ2-5; maybe TRBD2 (6 bases). Germline CDR1 reads MNHEY; CDR2 reads SVGAGI. This CDR3 region has 15 residues. The ends were cut back, 0 bases at V and 3 bases at J, with 11 bases in the middle. The CDR3 sequence: CASSYSEGAKETQYF. The CDR3 DNA reads as TGTGCCAGCAGTTACTCGGAGGGAGCAAAAGAGACCCAGTACTTC.

V gene TRBV29-1 combines with J gene TRBJ2-7, with TRBD1 matching 7 bases. The ends lost 5 bases at V and 5 bases at J; junction bases unmatched: 15. The V gene's germline CDR1 is SQVTM and CDR2 ANQGSEA. This CDR3 comprises 15 residues. As DNA, the CDR3 is TGCAGCGTTAGTGGTGGGACAGCCGCTGAACACGAGCAGTACTTC. It codes for CSVSGGTAAEHEQYF.

V and J are TRBV5-4 and TRBJ1-1, with D maybe TRBD1 (6 bases). Looked up from germline, CDR1 is SGHNT and CDR2 is YYREEE (reference sequence). The CDR3 length is 14 residues. Deletions cut 6 bases from V and 1 base from J, with 13 bases between. CDR3 amino acids: CASTLPDRNTEAFF. The CDR3, as DNA: TGTGCCAGCACCCTTCCGGACAGGAACACTGAAGCTTTCTTT. Full variable domain (missing parts from reference TRBV5-4 and TRBJ1-1): ETGVTQSPTHLIKTRGQQVTLRCSSQSGHNTVSWYQQALGQGPQFIFQYYREEENGRGNFPPRFSGLQFPNYSSELNVNALELDDSALYLCASTLPDRNTEAFFGQGTRLTVV.

To note about this clone: At one of its ends the junction is not consistent with the germline gene, which may arise from a read error. V gene TRBV5-4 combines with J gene TRBJ1-1, with TRBD1 as a possible D gene (5 bases). The CDR3 is 17 residues long. The germline V gene has CDR1 SGHNT and CDR2 YYREEE (reference sequence). The CDR3 nucleotides are TGTGCCAGCAGCTTGGGGGGCCGGAGGGCGGCTGGGACTGAGGCTTTCTTT. Its translation: CASSLGGRRAAGTEAFF.

V usage is TRBV11-3 and J usage is TRBJ2-5; TRBD1 matches 7 bases. Germline CDR1 is SGHNT and CDR2 is YENEEA. Trimming removed 1 base from V and 2 bases from J; junction bases left unmatched: 10. CDR3 length: 17 residues. CDR3: CASSLGRQGMGQETQYF. The CDR3 DNA reads TGTGCCAGCAGCTTAGGCCGACAGGGAATGGGGCAAGAGACCCAGTACTTC.

The chain combines TRBV19 with TRBJ1-1; TRBD1 is a possible D gene (5 bases). The V end was cut by 8 bases, the J end by 0 bases, with 10 bases between. The CDR3 has 13 residues. Germline lookup yields CDR1 LNHDA and CDR2 SQIVND (reference sequence). The CDR3 spells CASSQGMNTEAFF. CDR3 sequence (DNA): TGTGCCAGTTCCCAGGGCATGAACACTGAAGCTTTCTTT.

The gene calls are TRBV9 and TRBJ1-4; the D is unclear. Trimming shortened V by 0 bases and J by 0 bases, and 18 bases separated the two germline ends. Germline lookup yields CDR1 SGDLS and CDR2 YYNGEE. The CDR3 has 19 amino acids. In DNA form, the CDR3 reads TGTGCCAGCAGCGTAGGTCCAGGCACATTTTTTTCAACTAATGAAAAACTGTTTTTT. This translates into CASSVGPGTFFSTNEKLFF.

This rearrangement joins TRBV7-9 to TRBJ1-4, with TRBD1 matching 10 bases. Germline-derived CDR1 and CDR2 are SEHNR and FQNEAQ (reference sequence). The V and J ends lost 4 bases and 7 bases, in that order; junction bases with no gene match: 6. The CDR3 is 15 amino acids. In DNA, the CDR3 is TGTGCCAGCAGCTCCCCGACAGGGGGCACTGAAAAACTGTTTTTT. Protein sequence: CASSSPTGGTEKLFF.

The chain couples TRBV6-5 to TRBJ2-7; 7 bases match TRBD1. The V segment lost 11 bases and the J segment 3 bases; nucleotides outside the gene matches: 10. CDR3 length: 13 amino acids. Germline CDR1 is MNHEY and CDR2 is SVGAGI. CDR3 residues: CAGPTGPFYEQYF. The CDR3 DNA is TGTGCCGGCCCGACAGGGCCCTTCTACGAGCAGTACTTC.

V usage is TRBV27 and J usage is TRBJ1-1; D unresolved. V was pared by 2 bases and J by 5 bases, with 15 bases between. The CDR3 has 15 residues. Germline CDR1 and CDR2: MNHEY and SMNVEV (reference sequence). Here the CDR3 reads CASSLRFRVPTEAFF. DNA for the CDR3: TGTGCCAGCAGTTTACGCTTCCGGGTTCCGACTGAAGCTTTCTTT.